The 14 T cell receptor beta chains in this list originate from one sample, sequenced in a study of shared clonotypes between healthy human individuals. Profiling relied on immunoSEQ multiplex PCR, and the TCRdb table lists in-frame clones only, not all of them. The sample shows roughly 2,300,000 clones, 85% to 95% of them seen only once. Material for sequencing was naive CD4+ T cells from PBMCs. As to subset: CD45RA+ positively selected. The receptor set was obtained from a man aged 18 to 29 in good health. Some clones in this sample may be carry-over from other donors' samples.

The J gene is TRBJ2-1, the V gene TRBV5-4; 7 positions agree with TRBD1. CDR1 is SGHNT, CDR2 YYREEE, per germline (reference sequence). V was clipped by 4 bases and J by 5 bases; unmatched bases: 6. This CDR3 has 14 residues. The CDR3 DNA follows: TGTGCCAGCAGCACCCGGACAGGAAACAATGAGCAGTTCTTC. Translation: CASSTRTGNNEQFF.

The V call is TRBV7-9, the J call TRBJ1-1, with a weak D call TRBD1 (5 bases). Trimming stripped 1 base from V and 7 bases from J, with 10 bases between. CDR3 size: 13 residues. Germline-derived CDR1 and CDR2 are SEHNR and FQNEAQ (reference sequence). Here the CDR3 DNA reads TGTGCCAGCAGCTTAGAACAGGCCGATGAAGCTTTCTTT. This sequence encodes CASSLEQADEAFF. The full variable domain, with the rest looked up from reference TRBV7-9 and TRBJ1-1, is DTGVSQNPRHKITKRGQNVTFRCDPISEHNRLYWYRQTLGQGPEFLTYFQNEAQLEKSRLLSDRFSAERPKGSFSTLEIQRTEQGDSAMYLCASSLEQADEAFFGQGTRLTVV.

This clone was seen a handful of times. The rearrangement links TRBV2 to TRBJ1-2; unclear D gene. Germline lookup yields CDR1 SNHLY and CDR2 FYNNEI. Trimming shortened V by 4 bases and J by 5 bases, and 11 bases separated the two germline ends. This CDR3 has 13 residues. Written as DNA, the CDR3 is TGTGCCAGCAGTGCAGAAAGTCGGTATGGCTACACCTTC. It is translated as CASSAESRYGYTF.

The V call is TRBV12-5, the J call TRBJ1-2; tentatively, D is TRBD1 (6 bases). The length of the CDR3 is 15 residues. V lost 2 bases and J 6 bases, leaving 16 bases between the germline ends. Germline V gives CDR1 LGHNT, CDR2 FRNRAP. CDR3 in amino acids: CASGLSLPGADGYTF. In DNA, the CDR3 is TGTGCTAGTGGTTTGTCCCTCCCAGGGGCTGATGGCTACACCTTC.

Notes on this clone: This same CDR3 is encoded by further DNA sequences in the sample. The gene calls are TRBV7-2 and TRBJ2-6; D ambiguous. The CDR3 runs 16 residues. Germline loops: CDR1 SGHTA, CDR2 FQGNSA. V lost 0 bases to trimming and J lost 0 bases, with 6 bases between them. CDR3 coding DNA: TGTGCCAGCAGCTTAGCGAGAGCCTCTGGGGCCAACGTCCTGACTTTC. This gives the protein CASSLARASGANVLTF. The complete variable domain, with remaining parts taken from reference TRBV7-2 and TRBJ2-6, reads GAGVSQSPSNKVTEKGKDVELRCDPISGHTALYWYRQSLGQGLEFLIYFQGNSAPDKSGLPSDRFSAERTGGSVSTLTIQRTQQEDSAVYLCASSLARASGANVLTFGAGSRLTVL.

The rearrangement uses TRBV5-4 and TRBJ2-3, with 9 positions matching TRBD2. J lost 5 bases, V lost 4 bases, and 20 bases had no gene match. Germline V CDR1 and CDR2: SGHNT, YYREEE (reference sequence). The CDR3 spans 19 residues. CDR3 DNA: TGTGCCAGCAGCCCCCCCAGAGGGCGGGAGGGGTCTGGGGAAGATACGCAGTATTTT. Protein product: CASSPPRGREGSGEDTQYF.

The chain links TRBV4-3 to TRBJ2-4; 12 positions agree with TRBD2. The CDR3 consists of 22 residues. With 0 bases clipped from V and 0 bases from J, the junction kept 15 bases outside the gene matches. Germline V gene lookup returns CDR1 LGHNA and CDR2 YSLEER. CDR3: CASSQDKPLAGGLTLAKNIQYF. For the CDR3, the DNA is TGCGCCAGCAGCCAAGATAAGCCACTAGCGGGAGGACTCACACTAGCCAAAAACATTCAGTACTTC.

The chain uses TRBV19 and TRBJ2-1, with TRBD2 matching 7 bases. V dropped 5 bases and J dropped 7; count of bases not matched to a gene: 11. Germline values: CDR1 LNHDA, CDR2 SQIVND (reference sequence). CDR3 length: 15 residues. Here the CDR3 reads CASSFRARERNEQFF. The DNA for the CDR3 is TGTGCCAGTAGTTTCAGGGCGCGGGAGCGGAATGAGCAGTTCTTC.

The chain couples TRBV19 to TRBJ1-5; D unclear. CDR1 and CDR2 from the germline V gene are LNHDA and SQIVND (reference sequence). CDR3 size: 13 residues. The V gene lost 5 bases and the J gene lost 7 bases, with 12 bases spanning the gap. This chain's CDR3 is CASSPDPGQPQHF. In nucleotides, the CDR3 is TGTGCCAGTAGTCCCGATCCGGGGCAGCCCCAGCATTTT.

This chain joins TRBV7-3 and TRBJ2-1, with D unclear. V gave up 5 bases and J gave up 5 bases, with 16 bases separating them. The CDR3 totals 15 residues. Germline CDR1 SGHTA, CDR2 FQGTGA. The CDR3 reads CASSPQGNLNNEQFF. CDR3 DNA sequence: TGTGCCAGCAGCCCCCAAGGGAATCTGAACAATGAGCAGTTCTTC.

The genes are TRBV29-1 and TRBJ1-2; weak D call: TRBD1 (5 bases). Germline CDR1 is SQVTM and CDR2 is ANQGSEA. V lost 6 bases and J 4 bases, leaving 21 bases between the germline ends. This CDR3 region has 15 residues. For the CDR3, the DNA is TGCAGCGTCCGCCGAAGCTGGGGCGTCGGCTATGGCTACACCTTC. Residues: CSVRRSWGVGYGYTF.

This chain joins TRBV28 and TRBJ1-1, with D unresolved. V lost 2 bases and J 7 bases, leaving 2 bases between the germline ends. Per germline, CDR1 MDHEN and CDR2 SYDVKM. This CDR3 has 10 residues. CDR3 loop: CASSLREAFF. The CDR3 DNA follows: TGTGCCAGCAGTTTACGTGAAGCTTTCTTT. The full variable domain, completed using reference TRBV28 and TRBJ1-1, is DVKVTQSSRYLVKRTGEKVFLECVQDMDHENMFWYRQDPGLGLRLIYFSYDVKMKEKGDIPEGYSVSREKKERFSLILESASTNQTSMYLCASSLREAFFGQGTRLTVV.

V is TRBV7-2 and J is TRBJ2-3; 14 bases match TRBD2. Germline values: CDR1 SGHTA, CDR2 FQGNSA. The CDR3 covers 16 residues. Trimming took 5 bases from V and 4 from J; bases not matched to a gene: 5. In DNA form, the CDR3 reads TGTGCCAGCAGCCCAAGACTAGCGGGAGGGTCAGATACGCAGTATTTT. Amino acids: CASSPRLAGGSDTQYF.

The CDR3 loop reads CASSIVRQGAAQPQHF. CDR3 nucleotides: TGTGCCAGTAGTATAGTGCGACAGGGGGCCGCTCAGCCCCAGCATTTT. The rearrangement links TRBV19 to TRBJ1-5; 10 bases align to TRBD1. The CDR3 is made up of 16 amino acids. V dropped 1 base and J dropped 6; count of bases not matched to a gene: 6. Germline loops: CDR1 LNHDA, CDR2 SQIVND (reference sequence). The full variable domain, rest sourced from reference TRBV19 and TRBJ1-5, is DGGITQSPKYLFRKEGQNVTLSCEQNLNHDAMYWYRQDPGQGLRLIYYSQIVNDFQKGDIAEGYSVSREKKESFPLTVTSAQKNPTAFYLCASSIVRQGAAQPQHFGDGTRLSIL.